Below, 13 T cell receptor beta chains from the same sample are listed, as sequenced in a study of monozygotic twins with inflammatory bowel disease. TCRdb reprocessed the 5' RACE reads and keeps a single row for each CDR3 protein, giving no DNA. This sample contains around 450,000 distinct CDR3 sequences. Sequencing input: blood. These TCRs come from a human donor with ulcerative colitis or Crohn's disease, or a healthy co-twin of an affected twin (not recorded which).

J is TRBJ2-1 and V is TRBV12-3 or TRBV12-4; TCRdb's D gene call, TRBD2, goes unchecked for lack of DNA. The CDR3 consists of 15 residues. The CDR3 sequence: CASSAARPAYNEQFF.

The rearrangement links TRBV7-8 to TRBJ2-1; the TCRdb D gene call, TRBD1, has no DNA to confirm it. The germline V gene has CDR1 SGHVS and CDR2 FQNEAQ. There are 15 residues in the CDR3. CDR3 protein: CASSSGTGGIDEQFF.

The genes are TRBV5-1 and TRBJ1-5; TCRdb's assignment of TRBD1 cannot be checked, as there is no DNA. Germline values: CDR1 SGHRS, CDR2 YFSETQ. This CDR3 comprises 16 residues. The CDR3 is CASSLGSGASNQPQHF.

The rearrangement joins TRBV20-1 to TRBJ2-1. Germline V CDR1 and CDR2: DFQATT, SNEGSKA (reference sequence). CDR3 length equals 12 residues. Here the CDR3 reads CSARDRRDEQFF.

This sequence joins TRBV15 and TRBJ1-1; the TCRdb D gene call, TRBD1, has no DNA to confirm it. Germline assignment: CDR1 LNHNV and CDR2 YYDKDF (reference sequence). CDR3 length: 15 amino acids. The CDR3 loop reads CATSRGAGRNTEAFF.

The chain couples TRBV6-1 to TRBJ1-2. The CDR3 is 13 amino acids. Germline loops: CDR1 MNHNS, CDR2 SASEGT. This CDR3 is CASTETQTYGYTF.

The rearrangement links TRBV9 to TRBJ2-1; TCRdb returns TRBD1, unconfirmable since there is no DNA. Per germline, CDR1 SGDLS and CDR2 YYNGEE. The length of the CDR3 is 15 residues. CDR3 sequence: CASSVEAGGVYEQFF.

This rearrangement joins TRBV7-9 to TRBJ2-1; the TCRdb call, TRBD2, lacks DNA for checking. Germline V gene data show CDR1 as SEHNR and CDR2 as FQNEAQ (reference sequence). The CDR3 has 16 residues. The CDR3 loop is CASSLMGTSGGNEQFF.

The V gene is TRBV20-1, the J gene TRBJ2-7; TCRdb names TRBD1, which stays unverified in the absence of DNA. The CDR3 has 12 amino acids. Germline V CDR1 and CDR2: DFQATT, SNEGSKA (reference sequence). CDR3 region: CSALQGGREQYF.

This sequence joins TRBV7-2 and TRBJ2-3; TCRdb's assignment of TRBD2 cannot be checked, as there is no DNA. Germline assignment: CDR1 SGHTA and CDR2 FQGNSA. This CDR3 is 17 amino acids long. This CDR3 reads CASSLKPAGVGSDTQYF.

The V call is TRBV12-3 or TRBV12-4, the J call TRBJ2-7; as DNA is missing, the TRBD1 call by TCRdb cannot be tested. The CDR3 contains 16 residues. The CDR3 protein is CASSPSGTGNSYEQYF.

V and J are TRBV7-2 and TRBJ2-1. The CDR3 has 13 amino acids. Per germline, CDR1 SGHTA and CDR2 FQGNSA. CDR3 sequence reads: CASSLTDDNEQFF.

The chain recombines TRBV19 with TRBJ1-5; the TCRdb call, TRBD1, lacks DNA for checking. Germline loops: CDR1 LNHDA, CDR2 SQIVND (reference sequence). The CDR3 has 16 residues. The CDR3 loop is CASSIVGGPGNQPQHF.